These 16 T cell receptor beta chains came from one sample sequenced in a study of blood T cell repertoires in COVID-19. The data were produced by immunoSEQ multiplex PCR, yet TCRdb's version contains in-frame clones alone and is incomplete. The table shows 300,000 to 450,000 clones, with 70% to 90% occurring only once. Sequencing was performed on PBMCs or T cells enriched from blood (not recorded which). The receptors were gathered from a woman between 18 and 29 years old who had recovered from COVID-19.

The J gene is TRBJ2-7, the V gene TRBV2; 7 positions agree with TRBD1. V lost 5 bases and J lost 6; bases outside the gene matches: 4. Germline loops: CDR1 SNHLY, CDR2 FYNNEI. The CDR3 totals 12 residues. In DNA form, the CDR3 reads TGTGCCAGCAGTCTAGACAGGGCCGAGCAGTACTTC. It yields the protein CASSLDRAEQYF.

This clone was observed a handful of times. This sequence joins TRBV29-1 and TRBJ1-2; D is uncertain. Germline assignment: CDR1 SQVTM and CDR2 ANQGSEA. The CDR3 has 12 residues. Trimming cost V 7 bases and J 6 bases, with 15 bases left between them. CDR3 nucleotide sequence: TGCAGCGGGGGAGATTACAAGAATGGCTACACCTTC. Translated: CSGGDYKNGYTF.

The CDR3 region has the DNA TGCGCCAGCAGCCAAACAGGTGTCTATGGCTACACCTTC. Its translation: CASSQTGVYGYTF. The V and J genes are TRBV5-1 and TRBJ1-2, with a tentative D call TRBD1 (5 bases). This CDR3 contains 13 residues. Germline loops: CDR1 SGHRS, CDR2 YFSETQ. V lost 4 bases to trimming and J lost 4 bases, with 11 bases between them.

This clone showed up just a few times. The gene calls are TRBV19 and TRBJ1-6; 9 bases match TRBD1. This CDR3 is 12 amino acids long. With V trimmed by 6 bases and J by 18 bases, 9 bases remained unmatched. Germline CDR1 is LNHDA and CDR2 is SQIVND (reference sequence). CDR3 sequence (DNA): TGTGCCAGTAGCCCGACAGGGGGAAGGTCCCACTTT. It specifies CASSPTGGRSHF.

This sequence joins TRBV11-2 and TRBJ2-5; 9 bases match TRBD2. This CDR3 spans 17 amino acids. CDR1 and CDR2 from the germline V gene are SGHAT and FQNNGV. V trimming: 3 bases; J trimming: 5 bases; junction bases outside the gene matches: 13. This CDR3 is CASSFPGPAGGRETQYF. DNA for the CDR3: TGTGCCAGCAGCTTCCCCGGCCCAGCGGGGGGAAGGGAGACCCAGTACTTC.

The chain links TRBV7-9 to TRBJ1-5; D might be TRBD1 (6 bases). Trimming shortened V by 5 bases and J by 7 bases, and 9 bases separated the two germline ends. CDR1 is SEHNR, CDR2 FQNEAQ, per germline (reference sequence). The CDR3 sequence is 12 residues long. Here the CDR3 reads CASSPTGQPQHF. In DNA, the CDR3 is TGTGCCAGCAGCCCAACAGGGCAGCCCCAGCATTTT. Combining the CDR3 with reference TRBV7-9 and TRBJ1-5 gives the whole variable domain DTGVSQNPRHKITKRGQNVTFRCDPISEHNRLYWYRQTLGQGPEFLTYFQNEAQLEKSRLLSDRFSAERPKGSFSTLEIQRTEQGDSAMYLCASSPTGQPQHFGDGTRLSIL.

Remarks on this clone: A much bigger clone sits one base away, suggesting this may be a read error. The chain has TRBV7-2 and TRBJ1-1; D is ambiguous. V was clipped by 1 base and J by 3 bases, with 6 bases between them. The V gene's germline CDR1 is SGHTA and CDR2 FQGNSA. The CDR3 is 13 amino acids. The CDR3 nucleotides are TGTGCCAGCAGCTTAGAACAGCACACTGAAGCTTTCTTT. This translates into CASSLEQHTEAFF.

Note on this clone: At one boundary the junction diverges from the germline segment, which might be a read error. The chain employs TRBV9 and TRBJ1-2; 8 nucleotides line up with TRBD1. Germline V gene lookup returns CDR1 SGDLS and CDR2 YYNGEE. This CDR3 contains 12 residues. CDR3 DNA: TGTGCCAGCAGCGGAGGACAGGGACCTGTGGCCTTC. As protein: CASSGGQGPVAF.

Here the CDR3 reads CASSVAPGVKYF. In DNA form, the CDR3 reads TGTGCCAGCAGCGTAGCCCCCGGGGTAAAGTACTTC. The rearrangement uses TRBV9 and TRBJ2-7; D possibly corresponds to TRBD2 (5 bases). Germline V gene sequence: CDR1 SGDLS, CDR2 YYNGEE. The ends were cut back, 0 bases at V and 11 bases at J, with 12 bases in the middle. The CDR3 consists of 12 residues.

The V call is TRBV27, the J call TRBJ1-2; maybe TRBD1 (5 bases). Germline V gene sequence: CDR1 MNHEY, CDR2 SMNVEV (reference sequence). Trimming removed 5 bases at V and 2 bases at J, with 6 bases between. The CDR3 runs 12 residues. CDR3 residues: CASSPGNYGYTF. The CDR3 bases are TGTGCCAGCAGTCCAGGGAACTATGGCTACACCTTC.

V is TRBV7-9 and J is TRBJ1-1; tentatively, D is TRBD1 (6 bases). Trimming stripped 4 bases from V and 3 bases from J, with 12 bases between. The CDR3 has 14 residues. Germline CDR1 is SEHNR and CDR2 is FQNEAQ (reference sequence). This CDR3 reads CASSSTGTYTEAFF. CDR3 nucleotide sequence: TGTGCCAGCAGCTCCACCGGGACATACACTGAAGCTTTCTTT.

This clone has a handful of counts. The gene calls are TRBV30 and TRBJ2-7, with 8 bases that match TRBD1. The germline V gene has CDR1 GTSNPN and CDR2 SVGIG (reference sequence). J was trimmed by 0 bases and V by 7 bases; bases with no gene match: 5. This CDR3 comprises 13 residues. The DNA of the CDR3 is TGTGCCTACGGACAGGGCAGCTCCTACGAGCAGTACTTC. This sequence encodes CAYGQGSSYEQYF.

The chain recombines TRBV19 with TRBJ1-4; 9 bases map to TRBD1. The junction had 14 bases not matched to a gene; V was cut back by 7 bases and J by 8 bases. Germline V gives CDR1 LNHDA, CDR2 SQIVND (reference sequence). There are 16 residues in the CDR3. This chain's CDR3 is CASTYKRTGGKEKLFF. The CDR3 DNA reads TGTGCCAGTACCTACAAGCGTACAGGGGGCAAAGAAAAACTGTTTTTT. Supplemented by reference TRBV19 and TRBJ1-4, the full variable domain reads DGGITQSPKYLFRKEGQNVTLSCEQNLNHDAMYWYRQDPGQGLRLIYYSQIVNDFQKGDIAEGYSVSREKKESFPLTVTSAQKNPTAFYLCASTYKRTGGKEKLFFGSGTQLSVL.

V and J are TRBV13 and TRBJ2-7, with 7 bases aligning to TRBD2. Trimming took 4 bases from V and 3 from J; bases not matched to a gene: 6. Germline V gene data show CDR1 as PRHDT and CDR2 as FYEKMQ (reference sequence). This CDR3 region has 14 residues. CDR3 bases: TGTGCCAGCAGCTCGGGGCGGGGGTTCTACGAGCAGTACTTC. It specifies CASSSGRGFYEQYF.

The chain couples TRBV6-1 to TRBJ1-2; tentatively, D is TRBD1 (6 bases). The V end lost 0 bases, the J end lost 2 bases, and 7 bases lay between the germline ends. The length of the CDR3 is 14 residues. The germline V gene has CDR1 MNHNS and CDR2 SASEGT. CDR3 sequence reads: CASSEAGANYGYTF. The CDR3 DNA reads TGTGCCAGCAGTGAAGCGGGGGCGAACTATGGCTACACCTTC.

This clone was seen a single time. The chain combines TRBV19 with TRBJ2-5; TRBD1 might be the D (6 bases). The CDR3 has 14 residues. The V end lost 8 bases, the J end lost 5 bases, and 18 bases lay between the germline ends. CDR1 LNHDA and CDR2 SQIVND come from the germline V gene (reference sequence). Here the CDR3 DNA reads TGTGCCAGTCGCATGGCAGGGGCCGGGGAGACCCAGTACTTC. Protein: CASRMAGAGETQYF.